This TCR beta chain was identified in a study of T cells in Graves' hyperthyroidism and ophthalmopathy. Study-level background: Peripheral blood was drawn at first diagnosis, prior to all treatment.

General study results and limits: Within blood appeared most thyroid clonotypes that had expanded above 0.001.

CDR3 size: 12 residues. The J segment lost 8 bases and the V segment lost 2 bases, leaving 3 bases of the junction unmatched. CDR1 is GTSNPN and CDR2 is SVGIG in the germline V gene (reference sequence). Using RNA transcripts as the source, TCR beta CDR3 regions were amplified. The HTBI primer set drove a first-round RT-PCR of the TCR CDR3. Each CDR3 protein gets one entry after TCRdb re-called the multiplex PCR reads with MiXCR. The sample has roughly 500,000 distinct CDR3 sequences; around 15% are singletons. This clonotype was counted ten times or more. Its specificity is not known. Sequenced sample: blood. The clonotype originates from a woman under 40 with Graves' ophthalmopathy. The chain combines TRBV30 with TRBJ2-1; TRBD1 agrees at 7 bases. CDR3 region: CAWSKGAHEQFF. DNA for the CDR3: TGTGCCTGGAGTAAGGGGGCCCATGAGCAGTTCTTC.